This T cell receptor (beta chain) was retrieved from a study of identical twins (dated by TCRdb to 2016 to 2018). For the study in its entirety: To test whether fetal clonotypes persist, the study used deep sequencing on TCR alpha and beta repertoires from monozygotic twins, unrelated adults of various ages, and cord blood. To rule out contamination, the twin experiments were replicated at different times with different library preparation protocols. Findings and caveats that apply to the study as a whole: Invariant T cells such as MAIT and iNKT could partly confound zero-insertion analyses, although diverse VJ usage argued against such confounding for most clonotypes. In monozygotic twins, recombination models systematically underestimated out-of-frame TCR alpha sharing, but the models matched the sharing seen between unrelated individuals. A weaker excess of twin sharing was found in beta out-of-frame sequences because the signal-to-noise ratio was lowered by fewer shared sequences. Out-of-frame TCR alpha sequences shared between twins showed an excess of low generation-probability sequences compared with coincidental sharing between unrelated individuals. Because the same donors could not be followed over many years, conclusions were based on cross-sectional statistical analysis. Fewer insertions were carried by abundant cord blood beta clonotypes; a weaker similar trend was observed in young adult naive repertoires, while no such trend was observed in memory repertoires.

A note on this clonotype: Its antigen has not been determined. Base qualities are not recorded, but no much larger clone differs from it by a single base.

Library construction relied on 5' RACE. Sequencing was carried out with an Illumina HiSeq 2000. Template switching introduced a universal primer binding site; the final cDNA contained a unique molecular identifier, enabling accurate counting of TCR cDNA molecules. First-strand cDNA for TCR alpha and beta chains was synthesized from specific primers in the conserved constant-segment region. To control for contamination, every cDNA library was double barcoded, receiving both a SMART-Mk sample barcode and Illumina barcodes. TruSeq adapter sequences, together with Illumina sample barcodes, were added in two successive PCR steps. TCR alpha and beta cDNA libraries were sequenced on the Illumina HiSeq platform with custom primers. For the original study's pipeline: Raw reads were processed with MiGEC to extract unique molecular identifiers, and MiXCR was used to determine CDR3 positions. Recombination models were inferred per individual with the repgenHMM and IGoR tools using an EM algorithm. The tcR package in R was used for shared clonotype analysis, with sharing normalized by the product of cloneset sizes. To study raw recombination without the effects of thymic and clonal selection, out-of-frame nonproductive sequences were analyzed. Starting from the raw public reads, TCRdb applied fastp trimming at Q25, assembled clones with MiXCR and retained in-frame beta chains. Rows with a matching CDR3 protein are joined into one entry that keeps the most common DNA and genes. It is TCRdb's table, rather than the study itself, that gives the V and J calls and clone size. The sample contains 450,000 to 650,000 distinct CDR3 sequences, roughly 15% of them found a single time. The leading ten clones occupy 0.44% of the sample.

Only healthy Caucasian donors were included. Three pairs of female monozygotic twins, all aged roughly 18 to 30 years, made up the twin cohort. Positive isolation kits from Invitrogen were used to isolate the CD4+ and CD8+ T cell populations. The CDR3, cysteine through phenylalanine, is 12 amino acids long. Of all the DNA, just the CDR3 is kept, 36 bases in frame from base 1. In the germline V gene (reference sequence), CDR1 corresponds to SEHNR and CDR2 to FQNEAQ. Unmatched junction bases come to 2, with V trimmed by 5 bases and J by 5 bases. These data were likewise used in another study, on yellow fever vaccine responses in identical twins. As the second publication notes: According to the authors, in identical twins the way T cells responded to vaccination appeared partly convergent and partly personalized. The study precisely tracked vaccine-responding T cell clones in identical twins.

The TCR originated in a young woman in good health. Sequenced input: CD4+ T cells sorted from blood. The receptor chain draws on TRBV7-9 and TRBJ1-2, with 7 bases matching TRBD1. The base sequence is TGTGCCAGCAGCCGGGACAGATATGGCTACACCTTC. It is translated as CASSRDRYGYTF.